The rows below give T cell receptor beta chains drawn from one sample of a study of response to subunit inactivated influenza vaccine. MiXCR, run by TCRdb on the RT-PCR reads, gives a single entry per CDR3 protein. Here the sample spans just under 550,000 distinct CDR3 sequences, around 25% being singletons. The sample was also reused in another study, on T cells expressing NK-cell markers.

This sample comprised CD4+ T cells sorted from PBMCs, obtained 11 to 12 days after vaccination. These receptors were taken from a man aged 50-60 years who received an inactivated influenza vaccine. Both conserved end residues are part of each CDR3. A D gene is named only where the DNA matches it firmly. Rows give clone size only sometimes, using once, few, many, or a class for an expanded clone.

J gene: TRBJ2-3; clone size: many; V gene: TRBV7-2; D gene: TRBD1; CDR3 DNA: TGTGCCAGCAGCTTAACAGGGGGATTTGATACGCAGTATTTT; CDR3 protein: CASSLTGGFDTQYF
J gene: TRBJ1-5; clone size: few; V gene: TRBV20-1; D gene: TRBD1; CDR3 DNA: TGCAGTGCTAGAGATCAGCGAGGACAGGGGGCCTGGCAGCCCCAGCATTTT; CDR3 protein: CSARDQRGQGAWQPQHF
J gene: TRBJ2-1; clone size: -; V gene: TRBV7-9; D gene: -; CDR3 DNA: TGTGCCAGCGAGGAAGTGGTATCCAATGAGCAGTTCTTC; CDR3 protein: CASEEVVSNEQFF
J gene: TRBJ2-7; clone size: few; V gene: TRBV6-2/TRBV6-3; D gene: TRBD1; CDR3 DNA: TGTGCCAGCAGTTACTCGGGACAGACACTTTTAGAGCAGTACTTC; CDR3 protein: CASSYSGQTLLEQYF
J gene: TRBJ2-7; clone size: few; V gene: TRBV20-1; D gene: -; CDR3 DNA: TGCAGTGCTAGAGGAATGCGGGGTGGTCTTAACGAGCAGTACTTC; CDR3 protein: CSARGMRGGLNEQYF
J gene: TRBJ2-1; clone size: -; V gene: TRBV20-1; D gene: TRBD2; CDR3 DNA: TGCAGTGCTACCCCCGGGACTAGCGGCTACAATGAGCAGTTCTTC; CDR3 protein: CSATPGTSGYNEQFF
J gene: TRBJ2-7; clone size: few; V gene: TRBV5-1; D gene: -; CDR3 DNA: TGCGCCAGCAGCCGTATTTTTGACGGAACCTACGAGCAGTACTTC; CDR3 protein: CASSRIFDGTYEQYF
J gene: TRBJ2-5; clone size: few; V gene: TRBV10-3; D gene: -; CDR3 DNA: TGTGCCATCAGACCCGGGGGACTCGAGACCCAGTACTTC; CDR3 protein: CAIRPGGLETQYF
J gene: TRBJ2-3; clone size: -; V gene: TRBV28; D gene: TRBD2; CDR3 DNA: TGTGCCAGCAGTTTCCGCCAGCTAGCGGCAGATACGCAGTATTTT; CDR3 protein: CASSFRQLAADTQYF
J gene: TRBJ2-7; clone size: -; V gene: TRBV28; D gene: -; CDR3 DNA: TGTGCCAGCAGGGATCGGAACTACGAGCAGTACTTC; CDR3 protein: CASRDRNYEQYF
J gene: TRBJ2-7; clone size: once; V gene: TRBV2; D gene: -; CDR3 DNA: TGTGCCAGCAGTGAAGGAAGAGTCTACGAGCAGTACTTC; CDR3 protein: CASSEGRVYEQYF
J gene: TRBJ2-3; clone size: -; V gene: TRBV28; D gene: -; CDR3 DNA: TGTGCCAGCAGTTTAATGGGCAGCGGGGATACGCAGTATTTT; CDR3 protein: CASSLMGSGDTQYF
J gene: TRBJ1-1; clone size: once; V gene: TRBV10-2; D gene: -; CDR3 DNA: TGCGCCAGCTCATGGGGGGGGGAAACTGAAGCTTTCTTT; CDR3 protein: CASSWGGETEAFF
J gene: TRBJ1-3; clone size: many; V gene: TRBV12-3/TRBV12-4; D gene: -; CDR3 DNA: TGTGCCAGCAGTTTGGGGATGGCGAACACCATATATTTT; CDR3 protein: CASSLGMANTIYF
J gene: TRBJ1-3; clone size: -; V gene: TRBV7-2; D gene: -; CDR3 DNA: TGTGCCAGCAGCCCTTTTGGAAACACCATATATTTT; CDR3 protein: CASSPFGNTIYF
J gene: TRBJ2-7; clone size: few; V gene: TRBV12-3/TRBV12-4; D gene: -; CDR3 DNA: TGTGCCAGCAGTTTATTCGAGGGCACCTACGAGCAGTACTTC; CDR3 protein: CASSLFEGTYEQYF
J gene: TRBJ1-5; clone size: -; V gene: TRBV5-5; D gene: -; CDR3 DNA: TGTGCCAGCAGCTTGATCAGTAGCAATCAGCCCCAGCATTTT; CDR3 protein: CASSLISSNQPQHF
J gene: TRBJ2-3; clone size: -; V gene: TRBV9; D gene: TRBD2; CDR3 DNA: TGTGCCAGCAGCGTAGGTGGACTAGCTTCCGATACGCAGTATTTT; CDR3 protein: CASSVGGLASDTQYF
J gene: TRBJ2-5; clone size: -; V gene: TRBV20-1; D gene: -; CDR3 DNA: TGCAGTGCTAGAGATGCGGGAATCCAAGAGACCCAGTACTTC; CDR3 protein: CSARDAGIQETQYF
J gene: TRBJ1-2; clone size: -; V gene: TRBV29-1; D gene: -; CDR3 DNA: TGCAGCGTTGGACCGAGTAACTATGGCTACACCTTC; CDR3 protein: CSVGPSNYGYTF
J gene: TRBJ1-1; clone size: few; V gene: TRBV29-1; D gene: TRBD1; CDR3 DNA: TGCAGCGGGAACAGGGGGCGCTTTGAAGCTTTCTTT; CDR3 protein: CSGNRGRFEAFF
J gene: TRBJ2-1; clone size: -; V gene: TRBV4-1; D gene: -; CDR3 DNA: TGCGCCAGCAGCTTTGAAAGGGGTGAGCAGTTCTTC; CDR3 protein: CASSFERGEQFF
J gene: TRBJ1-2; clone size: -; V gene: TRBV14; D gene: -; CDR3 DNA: TGTGCCAGCAGCCAAGATCGGAGGCCTCCTCATAGCTTC; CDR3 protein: CASSQDRRPPHSF
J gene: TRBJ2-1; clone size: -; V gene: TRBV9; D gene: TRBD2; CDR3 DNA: TGTGCCAGCAGCACAAGGACTAGCGGCGATGAGCAGTTCTTC; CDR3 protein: CASSTRTSGDEQFF
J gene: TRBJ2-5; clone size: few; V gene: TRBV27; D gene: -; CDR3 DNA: TGTGCCAGCAGTTTTCGGGGAAACCAAGAGACCCAGTACTTC; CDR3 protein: CASSFRGNQETQYF
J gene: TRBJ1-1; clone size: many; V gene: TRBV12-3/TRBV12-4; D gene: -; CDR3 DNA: TGTGCCAGCAGCCGCGGATCGAACACTGAAGCTTTCTTT; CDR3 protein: CASSRGSNTEAFF
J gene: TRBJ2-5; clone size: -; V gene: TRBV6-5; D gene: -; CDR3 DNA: TGTGCCAGCAGTTTCCACGGGTCGGGAGAGACCCAGTACTTC; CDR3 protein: CASSFHGSGETQYF
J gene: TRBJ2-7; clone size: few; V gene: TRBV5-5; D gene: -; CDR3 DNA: TGTGCCAGCAGCTTGGAAGGTCCTAGCTCCTACGAGCAGTACTTC; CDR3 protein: CASSLEGPSSYEQYF
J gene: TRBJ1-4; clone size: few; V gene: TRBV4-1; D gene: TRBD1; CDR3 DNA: TGCGCCAGCAGCCAAGTCATCCGGACAGGGAGTAAGGAAAAACTGTTTTTT; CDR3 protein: CASSQVIRTGSKEKLFF
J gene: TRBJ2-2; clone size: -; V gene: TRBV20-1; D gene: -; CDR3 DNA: TGCAGTGCTAAAGGATCGCCCGGGGAGCTGTTTTTT; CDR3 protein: CSAKGSPGELFF
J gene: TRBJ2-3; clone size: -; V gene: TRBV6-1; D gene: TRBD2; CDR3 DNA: TGTGCCAGCAGTAGAGCGGGAGGGCCCGGAGATACGCAGTATTTT; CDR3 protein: CASSRAGGPGDTQYF
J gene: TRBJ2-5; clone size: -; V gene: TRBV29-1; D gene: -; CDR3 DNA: TGCAGCGCGCAGGGACTGCAAGGAGAGACCCAGTACTTC; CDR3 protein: CSAQGLQGETQYF
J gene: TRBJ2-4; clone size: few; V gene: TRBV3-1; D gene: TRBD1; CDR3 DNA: TGTGCCAGCAGCCCAAGTGAGGGACAGGGTAGGAACATTCAGTACTTC; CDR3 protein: CASSPSEGQGRNIQYF
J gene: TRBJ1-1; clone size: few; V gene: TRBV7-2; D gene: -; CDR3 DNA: TGTGCCAGCAGCTTATTAGGGGGAGGGACGAACACTGAAGCTTTCTTT; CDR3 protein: CASSLLGGGTNTEAFF
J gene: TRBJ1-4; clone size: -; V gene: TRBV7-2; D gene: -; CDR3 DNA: TGTGCCAGCAGCTTATTGGGCAATAATGAAAAACTGTTTTTT; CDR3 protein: CASSLLGNNEKLFF
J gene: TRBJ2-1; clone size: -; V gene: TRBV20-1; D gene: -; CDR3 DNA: TGCAGTGCTAGAGATCGCCCGAAAACTTTCTTC; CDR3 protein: CSARDRPKTFF
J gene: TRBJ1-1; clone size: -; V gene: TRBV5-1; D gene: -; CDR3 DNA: TGCGCCAGCAGCTCGGGCACAGGAGACACTGAAGCTTTCTTT; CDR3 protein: CASSSGTGDTEAFF
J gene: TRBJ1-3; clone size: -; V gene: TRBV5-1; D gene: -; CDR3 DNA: TGCGCCAGCAGCCAGGGGACTTCTGGAAACACCATATATTTT; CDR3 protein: CASSQGTSGNTIYF
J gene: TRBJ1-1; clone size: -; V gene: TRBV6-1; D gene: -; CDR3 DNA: TGTGCCAGCAGACCCACAGGGTCGAACACTGAAGCTTTCTTT; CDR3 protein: CASRPTGSNTEAFF
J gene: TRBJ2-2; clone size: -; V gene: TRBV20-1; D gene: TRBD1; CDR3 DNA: TGCAGTGCCCTCAGGGGGCCAAACACCGGGGAGCTGTTTTTT; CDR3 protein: CSALRGPNTGELFF
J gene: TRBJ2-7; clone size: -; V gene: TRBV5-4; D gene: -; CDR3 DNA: TGTGCCAGCAGCTTGATTGGCCGCTACGAGCAGTACTTC; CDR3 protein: CASSLIGRYEQYF
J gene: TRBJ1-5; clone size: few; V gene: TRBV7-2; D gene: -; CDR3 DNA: TGTGCCAGCAGCCAGGGGATTGGAAATCAGCCCCAGCATTTT; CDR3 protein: CASSQGIGNQPQHF
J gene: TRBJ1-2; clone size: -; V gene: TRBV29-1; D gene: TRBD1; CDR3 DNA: TGCAGCGGACGAACAGGGGGCACCTATGGCTACACCTTC; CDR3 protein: CSGRTGGTYGYTF
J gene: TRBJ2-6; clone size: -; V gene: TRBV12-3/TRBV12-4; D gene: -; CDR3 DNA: TGTGCCAGCAGTCAAAGGAATTCTGGGGCCAACGTCCTGACTTTC; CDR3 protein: CASSQRNSGANVLTF
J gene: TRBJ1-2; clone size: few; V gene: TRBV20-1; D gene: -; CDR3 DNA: TGCAGTGCCCCGCTGGGGGGGGAGGGCTATGGCTACACCTTC; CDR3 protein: CSAPLGGEGYGYTF
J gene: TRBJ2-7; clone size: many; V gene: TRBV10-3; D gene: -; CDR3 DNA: TGTGCCATCAGTGATGGGAAGGGGGCCTACGAGCAGTACTTC; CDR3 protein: CAISDGKGAYEQYF
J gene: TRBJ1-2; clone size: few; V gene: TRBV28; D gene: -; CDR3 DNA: TGTGCCAGCAGTTTCACCTATGGCTACACCTTC; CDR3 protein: CASSFTYGYTF
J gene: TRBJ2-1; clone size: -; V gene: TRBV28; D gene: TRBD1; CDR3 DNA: TGTGCCAGCAGTTTTAATTTGGGACAGGGGGGATATCACAATGAGCAGTTCTTC; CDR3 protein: CASSFNLGQGGYHNEQFF
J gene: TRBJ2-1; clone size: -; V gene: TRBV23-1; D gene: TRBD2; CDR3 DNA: TGCGCCAGCAGTCAATCGAAAACTAGCGGGAGGGGCTCCTACAATGAGCAGTTCTTC; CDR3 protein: CASSQSKTSGRGSYNEQFF
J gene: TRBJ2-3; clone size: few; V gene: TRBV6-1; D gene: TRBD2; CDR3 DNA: TGTGCCATTAAGCGGGGTAGCACAGATACGCAGTATTTT; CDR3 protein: CAIKRGSTDTQYF
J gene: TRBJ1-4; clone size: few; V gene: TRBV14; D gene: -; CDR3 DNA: TGTGCCAGCAGAGACCCCGGGGTTCGAGAAAAACTGTTTTTT; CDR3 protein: CASRDPGVREKLFF
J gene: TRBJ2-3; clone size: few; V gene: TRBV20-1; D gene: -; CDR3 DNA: TGCAGTGCTCGCCTCACTCACACAGATACGCAGTATTTT; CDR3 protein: CSARLTHTDTQYF
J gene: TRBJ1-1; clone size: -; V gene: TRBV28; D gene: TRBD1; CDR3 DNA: TGTGCCAGCAGTTTGGGCAGGGGGATGAACACTGAAGCTTTCTTT; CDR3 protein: CASSLGRGMNTEAFF
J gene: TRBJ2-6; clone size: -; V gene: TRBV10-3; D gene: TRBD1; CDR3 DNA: TGTGCCATCAGGGCCGGGACAGGGTATCCTGGGGCCAACGTCCTGACTTTC; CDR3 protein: CAIRAGTGYPGANVLTF
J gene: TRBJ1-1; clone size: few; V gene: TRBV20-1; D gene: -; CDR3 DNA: TGCAGTGCTAGACGGGGCCACGCGAACACTGAAGCTTTCTTT; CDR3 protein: CSARRGHANTEAFF